Listed here are 17 T cell receptor beta chains from one sample, sequenced in a study of T-cell memory formation after mild COVID-19. TCRdb itself ran the 5' RACE reads through MiXCR, one entry per CDR3 protein. The sample includes fewer than 150,000 distinct CDR3 sequences, more than 15% of them seen just once. Sequencing used PBMCs or a T cell subset sorted from them (not recorded which). These receptors were taken from a man aged 18 to 29 who had mild COVID-19 (a few samples of this study predate the infection). Cell type and time point are not known.

The table lists this clonotype with a few counts. This chain links TRBV28 with TRBJ1-1; 10 nucleotides agree with TRBD1. The CDR3 sequence is 16 residues long. CDR1 and CDR2 from the germline V gene are MDHEN and SYDVKM. V trimming: 5 bases; J trimming: 4 bases; junction bases outside the gene matches: 10. CDR3 DNA sequence: TGTGCCAGCAGTCCCGGGACAGGGGATGGTAGCACTGAAGCTTTCTTT. It yields the protein CASSPGTGDGSTEAFF.

This chain joins TRBV7-3 and TRBJ2-2; tentative D call: TRBD1 (5 bases). CDR3 length: 15 amino acids. Deletions cut 2 bases from V and 2 bases from J, with 9 bases between. The germline CDR1 and CDR2 sequences are SGHTA and FQGTGA. CDR3 sequence reads: CASSLSGQNTGELFF. DNA for the CDR3: TGTGCCAGCAGCTTATCTGGACAAAACACCGGGGAGCTGTTTTTT.

In this sample, this clonotype turned up a few times. The chain links TRBV7-2 to TRBJ2-3, with D maybe TRBD2 (5 bases). From germline, CDR1 is SGHTA and CDR2 FQGNSA. This CDR3 has 15 amino acids. V lost 3 bases to trimming and J lost 0 bases, with 10 bases between them. Written as DNA, the CDR3 is TGTGCCAGCAGCTTTGAGCGGACTAGCACAGATACGCAGTATTTT. Amino acids: CASSFERTSTDTQYF.

This clonotype was seen more than once but under ten times. V is TRBV11-2 and J is TRBJ2-1, with 9 bases matching TRBD2. V lost 5 bases to trimming and J lost 6 bases; unmatched junction nucleotides: 11. This CDR3 spans 16 amino acids. Per the germline V gene, CDR1 is SGHAT and CDR2 is FQNNGV. For the CDR3, the DNA is TGTGCCAGCAGCCTTCTCGCCGGGACTAGCCGCAATGAGCAGTTCTTC. Protein sequence: CASSLLAGTSRNEQFF.

J is TRBJ2-5 and V is TRBV7-9; 8 bases match TRBD2. This CDR3 comprises 13 residues. Germline V CDR1 and CDR2: SEHNR, FQNEAQ (reference sequence). Trimming removed 8 bases from V and 5 bases from J; junction bases left unmatched: 7. The CDR3 reads CASRGGARETQYF. In DNA, the CDR3 is TGTGCCAGCCGGGGGGGGGCTCGGGAGACCCAGTACTTC.

In this sample, this clonotype turned up many times. The V call is TRBV29-1, the J call TRBJ2-1, with no clear D. V dropped 4 bases and J dropped 2 bases, with 6 bases sitting between them. There are 12 residues in the CDR3. Germline lookup yields CDR1 SQVTM and CDR2 ANQGSEA. CDR3 amino acids: CSVGQTYNEQFF. In DNA, the CDR3 is TGCAGCGTTGGACAAACCTACAATGAGCAGTTCTTC.

This clonotype was detected a few times. This chain connects TRBV5-1 to TRBJ1-3, with unresolved D. The CDR3 is made up of 16 amino acids. V dropped 0 bases and J dropped 0 bases, with 10 bases sitting between them. In germline, CDR1 is SGHRS, CDR2 YFSETQ. The CDR3, as DNA: TGCGCCAGCAGCTTGGACCTCCTCCGCTCTGGAAACACCATATATTTT. Translating gives CASSLDLLRSGNTIYF.

The rearrangement links TRBV14 to TRBJ2-7, with 12 nucleotides matching TRBD2. V shed 4 bases, J shed 3 bases, and the junction held 7 bases outside the gene matches. This CDR3 region has 16 residues. Looked up from germline, CDR1 is SGHDN and CDR2 is FVKESK. CDR3 nucleotide sequence: TGTGCCAGCAGCCCGATGACTAGCGGGGGCTTCTACGAGCAGTACTTC. Encoded protein: CASSPMTSGGFYEQYF. The entire variable domain, with the rest obtained from reference TRBV14 and TRBJ2-7, is as follows: EAGVTQFPSHSVIEKGQTVTLRCDPISGHDNLYWYRRVMGKEIKFLLHFVKESKQDESGMPNNRFLAERTGGTYSTLKVQPAELEDSGVYFCASSPMTSGGFYEQYFGPGTRLTVT.

The rearrangement uses TRBV5-1 and TRBJ2-1, with 10 bases lining up with TRBD2. The ends lost 0 bases at V and 8 bases at J; junction bases unmatched: 8. The length of the CDR3 is 16 residues. CDR1 SGHRS and CDR2 YFSETQ come from the germline V gene. The CDR3 DNA reads TGCGCCAGCAGCTTGGGTATCCTAGCGGGGGTCGATGAGCAGTTCTTC. Translating gives CASSLGILAGVDEQFF.

In this sample, this clonotype turned up once. The gene calls are TRBV4-1 and TRBJ1-1; maybe TRBD1 (5 bases). V lost 0 bases and J lost 3, with 11 bases in between. This CDR3 comprises 15 residues. Per the germline V gene, CDR1 is MGHRA and CDR2 is YSYEKL. CDR3 nucleotides: TGCGCCAGCAGCCAAGATACCGGGGGGTACACTGAAGCTTTCTTT. Its translation is CASSQDTGGYTEAFF.

The J gene is TRBJ2-7, the V gene TRBV28; 11 bases are shared with TRBD2. The ends lost 5 bases at V and 5 bases at J; junction bases unmatched: 8. The germline V gene has CDR1 MDHEN and CDR2 SYDVKM. CDR3 size: 15 residues. As DNA, the CDR3 is TGTGCCAGCAGTCCCTCAACTAGCGGGGGCCACGAGCAGTACGTC. Residues: CASSPSTSGGHEQYV.

This clonotype was detected a few times. The chain employs TRBV20-1 and TRBJ2-3; no firm D call. Trimming pared 3 bases from V and 5 bases from J, leaving 6 bases between. Germline V gene data show CDR1 as DFQATT and CDR2 as SNEGSKA (reference sequence). The CDR3 length is 11 residues. The chain's CDR3 is CSARAQDTQYF. The CDR3 DNA is TGCAGTGCTAGGGCACAAGATACGCAGTATTTT.

The chain has TRBV12-3 or TRBV12-4 and TRBJ2-3; weak D call: TRBD1 (6 bases). This CDR3 is 14 amino acids long. V lost 2 bases to trimming and J lost 5 bases, with 11 bases between them. DNA of the CDR3: TGTGCCAGCAGTTTATCAGGGGTTAAAGATACGCAGTATTTT. Its translation: CASSLSGVKDTQYF.

The chain has TRBV6-1 and TRBJ2-7, with D possibly called TRBD1 or TRBD2 (5 bases each). V gave up 11 bases and J gave up 0 bases, with 11 bases separating them. Germline lookup yields CDR1 MNHNS and CDR2 SASEGT. CDR3 size: 12 residues. CDR3 region: CAARDLSYEQYF. DNA of the CDR3: TGTGCCGCCCGGGACCTCTCCTACGAGCAGTACTTC.

This chain uses TRBV11-3 with TRBJ2-3, with D tentatively TRBD2 (5 bases). The CDR3 is 14 amino acids. The germline V gene has CDR1 SGHNT and CDR2 YENEEA. Trimming stripped 5 bases from V and 2 bases from J, with 11 bases between. The CDR3 reads CASSRGGDTDTQYF. As DNA, the CDR3 is TGTGCCAGCAGCCGGGGTGGGGACACAGATACGCAGTATTTT.

This clonotype has more than one count but fewer than ten. CDR3 loop: CASSRGGGSADTQYF. CDR3 bases: TGTGCCAGCAGCAGGGGGGGGGGGAGCGCAGATACGCAGTATTTT. V is TRBV6-6 and J is TRBJ2-3, with D tentatively TRBD1 or TRBD2 (7 bases each). The CDR3 spans 15 residues. The V end lost 6 bases, the J end lost 4 bases, and 17 bases lay between the germline ends. Germline CDR1 and CDR2: MNHNY and SVGAGI (reference sequence).

The table lists this clonotype with a few counts. The chain links TRBV4-3 to TRBJ2-1, with TRBD2 as a possible D gene (5 bases). The V and J ends lost 0 bases and 9 bases respectively, with 15 bases between them. The CDR3 sequence is 15 residues long. Germline-derived CDR1 and CDR2 are LGHNA and YSLEER. CDR3 protein: CASSQDAAVGGEQFF. CDR3 bases: TGCGCCAGCAGCCAAGATGCAGCGGTGGGTGGTGAGCAGTTCTTC.